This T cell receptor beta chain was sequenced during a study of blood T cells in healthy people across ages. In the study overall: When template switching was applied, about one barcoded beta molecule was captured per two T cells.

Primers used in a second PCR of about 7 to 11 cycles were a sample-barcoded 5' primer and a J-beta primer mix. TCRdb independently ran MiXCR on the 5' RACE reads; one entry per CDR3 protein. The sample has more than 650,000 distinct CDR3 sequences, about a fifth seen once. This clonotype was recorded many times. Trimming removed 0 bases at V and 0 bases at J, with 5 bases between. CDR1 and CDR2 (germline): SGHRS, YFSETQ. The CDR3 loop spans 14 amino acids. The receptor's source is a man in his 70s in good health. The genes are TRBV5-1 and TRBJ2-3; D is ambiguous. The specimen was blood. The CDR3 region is CASSLAPSTDTQYF. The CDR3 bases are TGCGCCAGCAGCTTGGCCCCTAGCACAGATACGCAGTATTTT. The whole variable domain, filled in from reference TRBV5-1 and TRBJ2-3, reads KAGVTQTPRYLIKTRGQQVTLSCSPISGHRSVSWYQQTPGQGLQFLFEYFSETQRNKGNFPGRFSGRQFSNSRSEMNVSTLELGDSALYLCASSLAPSTDTQYFGPGTRLTVL.